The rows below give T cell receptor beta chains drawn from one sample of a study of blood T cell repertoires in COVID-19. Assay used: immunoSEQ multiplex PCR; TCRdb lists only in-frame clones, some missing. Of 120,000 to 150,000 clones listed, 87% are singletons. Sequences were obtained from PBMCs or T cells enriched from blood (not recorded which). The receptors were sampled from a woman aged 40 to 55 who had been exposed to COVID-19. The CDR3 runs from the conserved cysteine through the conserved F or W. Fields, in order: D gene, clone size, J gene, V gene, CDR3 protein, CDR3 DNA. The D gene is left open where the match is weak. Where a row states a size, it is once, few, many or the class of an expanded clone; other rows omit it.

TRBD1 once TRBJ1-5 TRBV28 CASSSPGQGARGNQPQHF TGTGCCAGCAGTTCACCGGGACAGGGGGCGAGGGGCAATCAGCCCCAGCATTTT
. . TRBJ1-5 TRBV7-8 CASSLQGGNQPQHF TGTGCCAGCAGCTTACAGGGTGGCAATCAGCCCCAGCATTTT
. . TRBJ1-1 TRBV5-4 CASSSGVTNTEAFF TGTGCCAGCAGCTCGGGGGTTACGAACACTGAAGCTTTCTTT
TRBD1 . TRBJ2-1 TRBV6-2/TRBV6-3 CASSSTGRDSPTMRQFF TGTGCCAGCAGCTCCACCGGCCGGGACAGCCCTACAATGAGGCAGTTCTTC
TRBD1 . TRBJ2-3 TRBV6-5 CASDAGGSTDTQYF TGTGCCAGCGACGCAGGGGGAAGCACAGATACGCAGTATTTT
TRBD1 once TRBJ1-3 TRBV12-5 CASGNRAGGSGNTIYF TGTGCTAGTGGGAACCGGGCAGGGGGCTCTGGAAACACCATATATTTT
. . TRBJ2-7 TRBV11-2 CASSLVQATYEQYF TGTGCCAGCAGCTTAGTACAGGCCACCTACGAGCAGTACTTC
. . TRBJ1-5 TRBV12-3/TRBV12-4 CASSSQLDQPQHF TGTGCCAGCAGCTCCCAATTAGATCAGCCCCAGCATTTT
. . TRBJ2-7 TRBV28 CASSLLTYEQYF TGTGCCAGCAGTTTACTAACCTACGAGCAGTACTTC
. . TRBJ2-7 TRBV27 CASIGKSYEQYF TGTGCCAGCATCGGGAAGTCCTACGAGCAGTACTTC
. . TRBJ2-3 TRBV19 CASTDRLKTSTDTQYF TGTGCCAGCACGGACAGACTAAAGACTAGCACAGATACGCAGTATTTT
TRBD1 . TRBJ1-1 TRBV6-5 CATQQGSTEAFF TGTGCCACCCAACAGGGGTCCACTGAAGCTTTCTTT
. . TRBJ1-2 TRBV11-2 CASSLDPRIHLYGYTF TGTGCCAGCAGCTTAGACCCGCGAATTCACCTCTATGGCTACACCTTC
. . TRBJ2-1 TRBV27 CASSLSRGRYEQFF TGTGCCAGCAGTTTATCCAGGGGGAGGTATGAGCAGTTCTTC
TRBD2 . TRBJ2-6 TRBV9 CASSVAAGAGANVLTF TGTGCCAGCAGCGTAGCAGCGGGAGCTGGGGCCAACGTCCTGACTTTC
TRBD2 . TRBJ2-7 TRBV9 CASSVSSGGSYPYEQYF TGTGCCAGCAGCGTTTCTAGCGGGGGGTCCTACCCCTACGAGCAGTACTTC
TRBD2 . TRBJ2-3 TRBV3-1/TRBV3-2 CASSQGVSGSDTQYF TGTGCCAGCAGCCAAGGGGTTAGCGGGAGTGATACGCAGTATTTT
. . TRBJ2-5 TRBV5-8 CATRTGETQYF TGTGCCACCAGGACCGGGGAGACCCAGTACTTC
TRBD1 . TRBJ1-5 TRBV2 CASSGGQGINQPQHF TGTGCCAGCAGTGGAGGACAGGGCATCAATCAGCCCCAGCATTTT
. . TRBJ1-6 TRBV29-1 CSVSTGRYSPLHF TGCAGCGTCTCGACCGGGAGATATTCACCCCTCCACTTT